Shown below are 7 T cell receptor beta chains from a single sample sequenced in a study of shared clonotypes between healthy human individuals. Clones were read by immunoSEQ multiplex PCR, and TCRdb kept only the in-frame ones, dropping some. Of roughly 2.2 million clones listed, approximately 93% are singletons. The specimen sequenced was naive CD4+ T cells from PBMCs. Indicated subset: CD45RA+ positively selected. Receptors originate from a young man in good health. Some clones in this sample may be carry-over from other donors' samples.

This chain's CDR3 is CASSDAGGDSLTGANVLTF. CDR3 coding DNA: TGTGCCAGCAGTGATGCAGGGGGCGACTCCCTTACTGGGGCCAACGTCCTGACTTTC. The V gene is TRBV27, the J gene TRBJ2-6; TRBD1 matches 8 bases. V lost 5 bases and J lost 2; bases outside the gene matches: 14. This CDR3 is built from 19 residues. Per germline, CDR1 MNHEY and CDR2 SMNVEV (reference sequence).

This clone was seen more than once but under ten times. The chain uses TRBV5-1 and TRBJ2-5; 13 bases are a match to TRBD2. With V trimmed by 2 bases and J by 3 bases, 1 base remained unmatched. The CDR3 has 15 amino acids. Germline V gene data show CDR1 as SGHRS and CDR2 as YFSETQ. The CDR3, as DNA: TGCGCCAGCAGCTTCGGGACTAGCGGGGAAGAGACCCAGTACTTC. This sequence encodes CASSFGTSGEETQYF. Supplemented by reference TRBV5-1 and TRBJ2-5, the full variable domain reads KAGVTQTPRYLIKTRGQQVTLSCSPISGHRSVSWYQQTPGQGLQFLFEYFSETQRNKGNFPGRFSGRQFSNSRSEMNVSTLELGDSALYLCASSFGTSGEETQYFGPGTRLLVL.

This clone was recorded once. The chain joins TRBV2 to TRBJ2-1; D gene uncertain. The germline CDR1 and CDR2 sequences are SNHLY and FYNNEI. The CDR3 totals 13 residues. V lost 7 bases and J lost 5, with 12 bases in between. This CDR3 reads CASTSSVNNEQFF. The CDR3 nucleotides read TGTGCCAGCACGTCTTCGGTAAACAATGAGCAGTTCTTC. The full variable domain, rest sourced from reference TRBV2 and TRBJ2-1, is EPEVTQTPSHQVTQMGQEVILRCVPISNHLYFYWYRQILGQKVEFLVSFYNNEISEKSEIFDDQFSVERPDGSNFTLKIRSTKLEDSAMYFCASTSSVNNEQFFGPGTRLTVL.

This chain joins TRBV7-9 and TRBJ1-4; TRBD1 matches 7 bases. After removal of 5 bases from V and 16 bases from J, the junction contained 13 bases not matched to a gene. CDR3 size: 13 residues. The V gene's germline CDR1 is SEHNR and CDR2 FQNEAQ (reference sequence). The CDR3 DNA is TGTGCCAGCAGCCGGGACAGAGTCGACGATACGTTTTTT. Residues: CASSRDRVDDTFF.

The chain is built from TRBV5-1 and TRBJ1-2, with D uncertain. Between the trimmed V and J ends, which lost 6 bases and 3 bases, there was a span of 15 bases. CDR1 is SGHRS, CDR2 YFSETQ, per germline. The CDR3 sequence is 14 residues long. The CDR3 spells CASTTSPADYGYTF. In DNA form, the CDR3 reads TGCGCCAGCACCACCAGTCCAGCGGACTATGGCTACACCTTC. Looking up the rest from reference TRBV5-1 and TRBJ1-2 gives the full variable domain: KAGVTQTPRYLIKTRGQQVTLSCSPISGHRSVSWYQQTPGQGLQFLFEYFSETQRNKGNFPGRFSGRQFSNSRSEMNVSTLELGDSALYLCASTTSPADYGYTFGSGTRLTVV.

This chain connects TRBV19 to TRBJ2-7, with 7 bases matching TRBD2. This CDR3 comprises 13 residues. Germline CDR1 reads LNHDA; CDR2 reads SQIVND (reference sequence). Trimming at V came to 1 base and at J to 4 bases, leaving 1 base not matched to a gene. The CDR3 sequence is CASSIVGGYEQYF. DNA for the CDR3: TGTGCCAGTAGTATAGTGGGAGGGTACGAGCAGTACTTC.

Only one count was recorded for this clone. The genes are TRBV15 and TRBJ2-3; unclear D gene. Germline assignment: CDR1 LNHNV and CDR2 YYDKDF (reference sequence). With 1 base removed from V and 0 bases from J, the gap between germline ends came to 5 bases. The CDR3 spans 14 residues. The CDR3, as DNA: TGTGCCACCAGCAGAGGAGCCAGCACAGATACGCAGTATTTT. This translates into CATSRGASTDTQYF. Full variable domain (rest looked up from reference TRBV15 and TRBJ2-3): DAMVIQNPRYQVTQFGKPVTLSCSQTLNHNVMYWYQQKSSQAPKLLFHYYDKDFNNEADTPDNFQSRRPNTSFCFLDIRSPGLGDTAMYLCATSRGASTDTQYFGPGTRLTVL.